These T cell receptor beta chains were read from a single sample in a study of cytomegalovirus exposure and HLA in healthy donors. Measured with immunoSEQ multiplex PCR; TCRdb has only the in-frame clones, and not every one. The sample lists about 250,000 clones; roughly 73% were seen once. Sample: PBMCs. All receptors derive from a boy aged 10-17 years in good health and CMV-seronegative. Both conserved end residues are part of each CDR3. The order of the fields is V gene, clone size, D gene, J gene, CDR3 DNA, CDR3 protein. D genes are given only for firm matches. Clone sizes are given selectively: once, few, many, or a class where the clone is expanded.

v_call: TRBV7-2; clone_size: -; d_call: TRBD2; j_call: TRBJ2-1; cdr3_nt: TGTGCCAGCAGCTTAGTGGGGACTAGTGGTTACAATGAGCAGTTCTTC; cdr3_aa: CASSLVGTSGYNEQFF
v_call: TRBV7-6; clone_size: -; d_call: -; j_call: TRBJ1-1; cdr3_nt: TGTGCCAGCAGCCCTTGGACAGAGAACACTGAAGCTTTCTTT; cdr3_aa: CASSPWTENTEAFF
v_call: TRBV20-1; clone_size: once; d_call: -; j_call: TRBJ2-7; cdr3_nt: TGCAGTGTCGCCGGGGAGTTCGAGCAGTACTTC; cdr3_aa: CSVAGEFEQYF
v_call: TRBV9; clone_size: -; d_call: -; j_call: TRBJ2-3; cdr3_nt: TGTGCCAGCAGCGTAGCCACGGGACAACCCACAGATACGCAGTATTTT; cdr3_aa: CASSVATGQPTDTQYF
v_call: TRBV25-1; clone_size: -; d_call: TRBD2; j_call: TRBJ2-1; cdr3_nt: TGTGCCAGCAGTGAGGGAGGGGTCTACTACAATGAGCAGTTCTTC; cdr3_aa: CASSEGGVYYNEQFF
v_call: TRBV7-2; clone_size: -; d_call: TRBD1; j_call: TRBJ1-2; cdr3_nt: TGTGCCAGCAGCTTGGTCTGGGACAGGGGACCTCTTGACTATGGCTACACCTTC; cdr3_aa: CASSLVWDRGPLDYGYTF
v_call: TRBV4-2; clone_size: few; d_call: TRBD2; j_call: TRBJ2-5; cdr3_nt: TGTGCCAGCAGCCAAGATAGACTAGCGGGAAGTTCGGAGACCCAGTACTTC; cdr3_aa: CASSQDRLAGSSETQYF
v_call: TRBV11-3; clone_size: -; d_call: -; j_call: TRBJ1-3; cdr3_nt: TGTGCCAGCACCCCGGGACAACTCTCTGGAAACACCATATATTTT; cdr3_aa: CASTPGQLSGNTIYF
v_call: TRBV7-9; clone_size: -; d_call: -; j_call: TRBJ2-7; cdr3_nt: TGTGCCAGCAGCCCCCCCGCCTACGAGCAGTACTTC; cdr3_aa: CASSPPAYEQYF
v_call: TRBV6-1; clone_size: once; d_call: TRBD2; j_call: TRBJ2-1; cdr3_nt: TGTGCCAGCAGCATTGAGAGGACTAGCGGATTCCAGCAGTTCTTC; cdr3_aa: CASSIERTSGFQQFF
v_call: TRBV9; clone_size: -; d_call: -; j_call: TRBJ1-1; cdr3_nt: TGTGCCAGCAGCGTAGACCCCGTAGTCACTGAAGCTTTCTTT; cdr3_aa: CASSVDPVVTEAFF
v_call: TRBV7-9; clone_size: few; d_call: TRBD1; j_call: TRBJ1-2; cdr3_nt: TGTGCCAGCAGCTTGCGTGCACCGGGACAGGGGGATGGCTACACCTTC; cdr3_aa: CASSLRAPGQGDGYTF
v_call: TRBV27; clone_size: -; d_call: TRBD2; j_call: TRBJ2-7; cdr3_nt: TGTGCCAGCAGCCCGGGAGGGGACGAGCAGTACTTC; cdr3_aa: CASSPGGDEQYF